This T cell receptor (beta chain) was sequenced during a study of blood T cell repertoires in COVID-19. Looking at the study overall: The United States, Italy and Spain provided the acute and convalescent COVID-19 samples. PBMCs, B-cell-depleted T cells, or T cells were the source of the cDNA or gDNA that made up the material.

Authors' data handling: Reference gene primer amplification in the assay estimated nucleated cell counts. Profiled with immunoSEQ multiplex PCR; TCRdb holds only in-frame clones, not every one. The DNA was the basis for D and trimming; V, J and clone size are from that table. The repertoire holds some 200,000 clones, about 90% seen once, with around 2.7% in the top ten. This CDR3 comprises 13 residues. The germline V gene encodes CDR1 GTSNPN and CDR2 SVGIG (reference sequence). V trimming: 2 bases; J trimming: 8 bases; junction bases outside the gene matches: 6. Sequencing was performed on peripheral blood. The sequence derives from a man between 40 and 49 years old with active or convalescent COVID-19. This chain links TRBV30 with TRBJ1-2; 9 bases are a match to TRBD1. The CDR3 here is CAWSRGTGLGYTF. The CDR3 DNA reads TGTGCCTGGAGTCGGGGGACAGGGTTAGGCTACACCTTC.